This TCR beta chain was identified in a study of T cells after yellow fever vaccination. One entry per CDR3 protein, called by TCRdb with MiXCR from the 5' RACE reads. In the table there are approximately 330,000 distinct CDR3 sequences, approximately 12% of which are singletons. The germline V gene encodes CDR1 SGHRS and CDR2 YFSETQ. Trimming left V 1 base short and J 2 bases short, with 9 bases between. The CDR3 covers 14 residues. The receptor comes from a man between 18 and 35 years old who received the YFV17D yellow fever vaccine. Sequenced material: CD4+ T cells sorted from PBMCs, taken 15 days after the yellow fever booster vaccination. The V call is TRBV5-1, the J call TRBJ2-5; D perhaps matches TRBD2 (5 bases). CDR3 loop: CASSLTLGQETQYF. The CDR3 DNA reads as TGCGCCAGCAGCTTGACACTAGGACAAGAGACCCAGTACTTC.